This TCR beta chain was captured in a study of blood T cell repertoires in COVID-19. Study summary: Specimens from acute and convalescent COVID-19 originated in the United States, Italy and Spain.

The method was immunoSEQ multiplex PCR; TCRdb's version includes in-frame clones alone and lacks a portion of them. The sample gives 20,000 or so clones, around nine tenths of which show up once; about 5.2% is in the top ten. Germline CDR1 SGHTA, CDR2 FQGNSA. V shed 2 bases, J shed 4 bases, and the junction held 4 bases outside the gene matches. The CDR3 totals 14 residues. The sample holds one count of this clone. The clonotype originates from a man aged 45-65 years with active COVID-19. The chain uses TRBV7-2 and TRBJ1-2, with 7 bases that match TRBD1. Sequenced material: peripheral blood. The CDR3 region is CASSLTRQGYGYTF. The CDR3 DNA is TGTGCCAGCAGCTTAACTCGACAGGGCTATGGCTACACCTTC.